This paragraph reports one T cell receptor beta chain. At one end the junction does not follow the germline gene, possibly because of a read error. Combining a sample-barcoded 5' primer with a J-beta primer mix, a second PCR ran for 7 to 11 cycles. Each CDR3 protein gets one entry after TCRdb re-called the 5' RACE reads with MiXCR. Of 910,000 or so distinct CDR3 sequences detected, roughly half appear once; the ten largest clones hold 20% to 25%. This sample stems from a study of blood T cells in healthy people across ages. This CDR3 contains 16 residues. The germline V gene has CDR1 MGHRA and CDR2 YSYEKL.

The V gene is TRBV4-1, the J gene TRBJ2-1; D is tentatively TRBD1 or TRBD2 (5 bases each). The sample taken for sequencing was blood. The source is a woman aged 60 to 75 in good health. CDR3 sequence reads: CASSQSGGVNYNEQFF. Here the CDR3 DNA reads TGCGCCAGCAGCCAAAGTGGGGGTGTGAACTACAATGAGCAGTTTTTC.